This section outlines one T cell receptor beta chain sequence together with its context. This CDR3 has 17 amino acids. The germline V gene has CDR1 LGHNA and CDR2 YSLEER. Primers used in a second PCR of about 6 to 12 cycles were a sample-barcoded 5' primer and a J-beta primer mix. TCRdb analysed the 5' RACE reads with MiXCR anew, one entry per CDR3 protein. This sample has about 540,000 distinct CDR3 sequences; 24% occur once, and the top ten carry roughly 10%. The data derive from a study of blood T cells in healthy people across ages. These same data were also listed under a study on T cells of mothers and their children.

J is TRBJ2-5 and V is TRBV4-3; weak D call: TRBD2 (6 bases). The J call is doubtful: the DNA matches TRBJ2-1 better. The receptor's source is a boy between 10 and 17 years old in good health. Sequencing was performed on blood. The CDR3 DNA follows: TGCGCCAGCAGCCAAGTAGCGGTTGTGGGCCCCGAGAATGAGCAGTTCTTC. This translates into CASSQVAVVGPENEQFF.